The 6 T cell receptor beta chains below come from one sample, sequenced in a study of T cells in Graves' hyperthyroidism and ophthalmopathy. The investigators amplified TCR beta CDR3 regions from RNA transcripts. HTBI primers were the set used in a first-round RT-PCR of the TCR CDR3. TCRdb ran MiXCR on the multiplex PCR reads and lists one entry per CDR3 protein. The sample yields hundreds of thousands of distinct CDR3 sequences, about 15% seen once. Material for sequencing was blood. These receptors were obtained from a young man with Graves' ophthalmopathy.

Ten or more counts support this clonotype. The CDR3 loop reads CASSLALQGRSNQPQHF. CDR3 nucleotides: TGTGCCAGCAGCTTAGCCCTACAGGGAAGAAGCAATCAGCCCCAGCATTTT. The rearrangement links TRBV7-8 to TRBJ1-5; weak D call: TRBD1 (6 bases). The germline V gene has CDR1 SGHVS and CDR2 FQNEAQ. CDR3 size: 17 residues. The V gene lost 0 bases and the J gene lost 1 base, with 13 bases spanning the gap.

This clonotype was seen more than once but under ten times. This rearrangement joins TRBV5-1 to TRBJ2-1; 9 bases align to TRBD2. Germline trimming cut 0 bases from V and 6 bases from J; bases unmatched to any gene: 10. Per germline, CDR1 SGHRS and CDR2 YFSETQ. CDR3 size: 17 residues. The CDR3 DNA is TGCGCCAGCAGCTTGGAATCCCCGGGACTAGCTTCCAATGAGCAGTTCTTC. It codes for CASSLESPGLASNEQFF.

This chain connects TRBV29-1 to TRBJ1-2; D call uncertain. The ends were cut back, 5 bases at V and 6 bases at J, with 7 bases in the middle. The CDR3 loop spans 10 amino acids. The germline V gene has CDR1 SQVTM and CDR2 ANQGSEA. CDR3 protein: CSVFMNGYTF. As DNA, the CDR3 is TGCAGCGTTTTTATGAATGGCTACACCTTC.

In its sample, this clonotype was seen many times. V usage is TRBV9 and J usage is TRBJ2-1; a possible D gene is TRBD2 (6 bases). V was cut by 0 bases and J by 8 bases, with 18 bases left in between. This CDR3 has 16 amino acids. CDR1 and CDR2 (germline): SGDLS, YYNGEE. Written as DNA, the CDR3 is TGTGCCAGCAGCGTAGCCGCGGGAATACTTAACCATGAGCAGTTCTTC. Amino acid sequence: CASSVAAGILNHEQFF.

CDR3 bases: TGTGGTGCGGGAGGGCCTAGGGAGCAGTACTTC. Protein: CGAGGPREQYF. V gene TRBV6-2 or TRBV6-3 combines with J gene TRBJ2-7, with 9 bases identical to TRBD2. CDR1 and CDR2 from the germline V gene are MNHEY and SVGEGT. The CDR3 totals 11 residues.

This clonotype came up a few times. This rearrangement joins TRBV4-1 to TRBJ2-2; possible D gene TRBD1, 6 bases. The V and J ends lost 4 bases and 13 bases respectively, with 13 bases between them. Germline lookup yields CDR1 MGHRA and CDR2 YSYEKL. This CDR3 has 12 residues. As DNA, the CDR3 is TGCGCCAGCAGCCGAGGCAGGGGTAGGCTGTTTTTT. Protein product: CASSRGRGRLFF.